Here is one T cell receptor beta chain with its context. The antigen it binds to is not known. No base quality information exists; no much larger clone differs at one position. Reading from cysteine to phenylalanine, the CDR3 counts 15 amino acids. Here the CDR3 DNA is all that survives: 45 bases in frame from base 1. Trimming takes 4 bases from V and 5 bases from J, and the germline ends sit 15 bases apart. CDR1 is given as SNHLY and CDR2 as FYNNEI, both from the germline V gene. TCRbeta CDR3 regions were amplified from genomic DNA using the immunoSEQ Assay, a bias-controlled multiplex PCR. Per the authors' processing: Within the assay, amplification of reference gene primers was used to estimate how many nucleated cells each sample contained. To quantify the absolute abundance of each unique TCRbeta CDR3 rearrangement, sequence reads were collapsed and filtered. Productive Simpson clonality was computed per sample as the square root of Simpson's diversity index over productive rearrangements. As stored in TCRdb, this immuneACCESS dataset retains in-frame rearrangements with V and J assigned. A fraction of the clones does not appear; measured against another copy, unresolved V genes explain less than half of the discrepancy, and the remainder lacks a known reason. D and trimming were read from the DNA, whereas the V and J calls and clone size are those reported in that table. This sample holds some 270,000 clones; roughly 84% were observed only once. Clones ranked in the top ten supply more than 15% of the sample.

These data originate in a study of blood T cell repertoires in COVID-19 (TCRdb year 2020). About the investigation overall: Samples from collaborators originated in the United States, Italy and Spain and spanned both the acute and convalescent phases of COVID-19. Where available, HLA class I and class II types were taken from metadata supplied by the sample provider and were not determined by assay-based typing. The prospective study material was composed of cDNA or gDNA derived from T cells, B-cell-depleted T cells, or PBMCs. Deeply sampled blood TCRbeta repertoires from subjects exposed to, actively infected with, or recovered from COVID-19 were included in the dataset. A freely available public database, intended as a resource for researchers studying the immune response to SARS-CoV-2, is where the repertoires were released. The sample metadata nearly always contained a de-identified subject ID, COVID-19 status, age in years and sex. Samples came from the ongoing ImmuneRACE study (first 160 participants) plus 1,254 subjects from 6 global collaborators.

On the study overall, not on this receptor specifically: Clinical and demographic metadata were provided uncurated, with the amount varying by source and participant.

In Seattle, one collaborating source enrolled patients while the infection was active and tracked those patients longitudinally over the course of disease. The collaborating institutions used their own protocols to collect whole blood in K2EDTA tubes. Collaborator samples were shipped for TCRbeta analysis as frozen whole blood, isolated PBMCs, or DNA extracted from either sample type. The sequence was collected from a person aged 65 to 85 with COVID-19, enrolled during active disease. The sequenced material came from peripheral blood. Here the chain combines TRBV2 and TRBJ1-5, and perhaps TRBD1 as D gene, on 6 matching bases. CDR3 loop: CASSVEWTAHQPQHF. The sequenced DNA: TGTGCCAGCAGTGTTGAATGGACAGCACATCAGCCCCAGCATTTT.